One TCR beta chain is described in this entry. Different DNA sequences within this sample yield the same CDR3. The source of the sample is a study of blood T cell repertoires in COVID-19. Across the whole study: Italy, Spain and the United States were the sources of the convalescent and acute COVID-19 samples. PBMCs, B-cell-depleted T cells, or T cells were the source of the cDNA or gDNA that made up the material.

Authors' processing steps: Amplification from reference gene primers served as the basis for estimated nucleated cell counts. Clones were read by immunoSEQ multiplex PCR, and TCRdb kept only the in-frame ones, dropping some. That table is the source of V, J and clone size, and D and trimming were worked out from the DNA. Among a few hundred thousand clones, less than 90% were seen once, and the ten largest hold 1.5% to 1.7%. Per germline, CDR1 SGHNT and CDR2 YYREEE (reference sequence). Trimming left V 2 bases short and J 6 bases short, with 11 bases between. This CDR3 is built from 14 residues. Sequencing input: peripheral blood. The clonotype originates from a woman aged 35 to 49 who had recovered from COVID-19. The rearrangement links TRBV5-4 to TRBJ1-4; TRBD1 is a possible D gene (6 bases). CDR3 nucleotides: TGTGCCAGCAGCTTTGGGGGCGGCGATGAAAAACTGTTTTTT. This encodes CASSFGGGDEKLFF.